This TCR beta chain emerged from a study of cytomegalovirus exposure and HLA in healthy donors. Vbeta (60) and Jbeta (13) primers were used in the PCR. Clones were read by immunoSEQ multiplex PCR, and TCRdb kept only the in-frame ones, dropping some. The table includes more than 95,000 clones, 81% detected once. Concerning this clone: Its specificity is unknown.

Findings and caveats of the study: As was reported, the classifier diagnosed cytomegalovirus status with high specificity and sensitivity.

Germline V gene lookup returns CDR1 PRHDT and CDR2 FYEKMQ (reference sequence). This CDR3 has 14 residues. The V gene lost 3 bases and the J gene lost 0 bases, with 5 bases spanning the gap. The rearrangement links TRBV13 to TRBJ1-4; D is unresolved. The clonotype comes from a young man in good health and CMV-seronegative. Specimen: PBMCs. In DNA form, the CDR3 reads TGTGCCAGCAGCTTCCGGGCAACTAATGAAAAACTGTTTTTT. The encoded protein is CASSFRATNEKLFF.